This T cell receptor (beta chain) was found in a study of cytomegalovirus exposure and HLA in healthy donors. The PCR was carried out with 60 Vbeta primers and 13 Jbeta primers. Method: immunoSEQ multiplex PCR; TCRdb's copy keeps in-frame clones and lacks some. The data contain approximately 170,000 clones, 80% of them seen just once; the ten biggest clones take up around a tenth. Study findings and constraints: A likely sequencing artifact accounted for one observed cluster of highly shared sequence variants.

The CDR3 covers 15 residues. V lost 1 base and J 2 bases, leaving 11 bases between the germline ends. Germline assignment: CDR1 SGHTA and CDR2 FQGNSA. In the case of this clone: The antigen remains undetermined.

The receptor comes from a young man in good health and CMV-seropositive. V is TRBV7-2 and J is TRBJ1-1; maybe TRBD1 (5 bases). Material: PBMCs. The CDR3 is CASSLGRVTNTEAFF. Here the CDR3 DNA reads TGTGCCAGCAGCTTAGGCAGGGTTACCAACACTGAAGCTTTCTTT. The full variable domain, in which reference TRBV7-2 and TRBJ1-1 provide the parts outside the CDR3, is GAGVSQSPSNKVTEKGKDVELRCDPISGHTALYWYRQSLGQGLEFLIYFQGNSAPDKSGLPSDRFSAERTGGSVSTLTIQRTQQEDSAVYLCASSLGRVTNTEAFFGQGTRLTVV.